The 2 T cell receptor beta chains below all came from one sample that was sequenced in a study of blood T cell repertoires in COVID-19. Some clones are missing from TCRdb's copy, which holds only in-frame ones; the method was immunoSEQ multiplex PCR. The sample lists 26,000 or so clones; roughly 89% were seen once. Sequencing used peripheral blood. The source is a man in his sixties or seventies with acute or convalescent COVID-19.

The chain links TRBV12-3 or TRBV12-4 to TRBJ2-3; no firm D call. Trimming pared 3 bases from V and 6 bases from J, leaving 7 bases between. There are 12 residues in the CDR3. The CDR3 nucleotides read TGTGCCAGCAGTTTTAACCGGGATACGCAGTATTTT. This translates into CASSFNRDTQYF.

Points on this clone: Compared with germline, one end of the junction differs, possibly owing to a read error. The genes are TRBV2 and TRBJ2-2; D is perhaps TRBD1 (7 bases). CDR1 is SNHLY and CDR2 is FYNNEI in the germline V gene. This CDR3 comprises 14 residues. This CDR3 is CTSRGTFNTGELFF. The DNA of the CDR3 is TGTACCAGCAGGGGGACTTTTAACACCGGGGAGCTGTTTTTT.